The next 10 T cell receptor beta chains were all read from a single sample in a study of identical twins. In TCRdb, the 5' RACE reads were re-called with MiXCR into one record per CDR3 protein. The table records hundreds of thousands of distinct CDR3 sequences, over 9% of them present only once. A further study also used this sample, focusing on yellow fever vaccine responses in identical twins.

Input material: CD8+ T cells sorted from blood. Receptors were obtained from a woman between 18 and 30 years old in good health.

In its sample, this clonotype was seen a few times. The CDR3 coding sequence is TGTGCCAGCAGCCAAGAGGACTGGGTCGAGGCCCAGTACTTC. It yields the protein CASSQEDWVEAQYF. The genes are TRBV3-1 and TRBJ2-5; maybe TRBD2 (5 bases). V lost 0 bases, J lost 9 bases, and 14 bases lay in between. This CDR3 is built from 14 residues. Germline CDR1 LGHDT, CDR2 YNNKEL (reference sequence).

This clonotype was detected once. The chain is built from TRBV12-5 and TRBJ2-3; possibly TRBD1 for D (6 bases). From germline, CDR1 is LGHNT and CDR2 FRNRAP. The CDR3 consists of 16 residues. The germline V and J ends were trimmed by 4 bases and 3 bases, with 17 bases remaining between them. CDR3 sequence reads: CASGWGRGRMTDTQYF. The CDR3, as DNA: TGTGCTAGTGGTTGGGGTAGGGGGAGAATGACAGATACGCAGTATTTT.

This clonotype was observed a handful of times. The chain links TRBV5-6 to TRBJ1-2; tentative D call: TRBD1 (5 bases). The CDR3 consists of 15 residues. Trimming took off 0 bases at V and 4 bases at J, with 13 bases between the two ends. Per the germline V gene, CDR1 is SGHDT and CDR2 is YYEEEE. The CDR3, as DNA: TGTGCCAGCAGCTTGGGGGGACGACAGATCTATGGCTACACCTTC. Translation gives CASSLGGRQIYGYTF.

The V and J genes are TRBV4-1 and TRBJ2-7; 9 bases agree with TRBD2. Germline V CDR1 and CDR2: MGHRA, YSYEKL. Trimming took 1 base from V and 3 from J; bases not matched to a gene: 4. CDR3 length equals 15 residues. CDR3 sequence: CASSQVASGVYEQYV. The CDR3 region has the DNA TGCGCCAGCAGCCAAGTGGCTAGCGGGGTCTACGAGCAGTACGTC.

This clonotype was seen only a few times. The chain is built from TRBV7-9 and TRBJ2-3; possible D gene TRBD1, 6 bases. V shed 5 bases and J shed 7 bases, with 10 bases lying between them. This CDR3 has 12 residues. Per germline, CDR1 SEHNR and CDR2 FQNEAQ (reference sequence). The CDR3 region has the DNA TGTGCCAGCAGCGCGGACAGCTATACGCAGTATTTT. This gives the protein CASSADSYTQYF.

The chain uses TRBV28 and TRBJ2-2; D is uncertain. Germline CDR1 MDHEN, CDR2 SYDVKM. Trimming took off 9 bases at V and 4 bases at J, with 18 bases between the two ends. There are 15 residues in the CDR3. The CDR3 here is CASYSPLQITGELFF. The CDR3 DNA is TGTGCCAGTTATAGCCCCCTGCAGATCACCGGGGAGCTGTTTTTT.

The chain is built from TRBV27 and TRBJ1-1, with D tentatively TRBD1 (5 bases). The CDR3 has 14 amino acids. V lost 2 bases and J lost 1, with 8 bases in between. Germline CDR1 and CDR2: MNHEY and SMNVEV (reference sequence). CDR3 in amino acids: CASSLLGQNTEAFF. As DNA, the CDR3 is TGTGCCAGCAGTTTACTTGGACAGAACACTGAAGCTTTCTTT.

The sample holds a few counts of this clonotype. The chain joins TRBV7-2 to TRBJ2-1, with 11 bases aligning to TRBD1. V shed 5 bases and J 6 bases; nucleotides not matched to a gene: 6. Germline CDR1 SGHTA, CDR2 FQGNSA. This CDR3 has 15 amino acids. Written as DNA, the CDR3 is TGTGCCAGCAGCCTCTGGGACAGGGGGAGCAATGAGCAGTTCTTC. It translates to CASSLWDRGSNEQFF. Drawing the rest from reference TRBV7-2 and TRBJ2-1, the complete variable domain is GAGVSQSPSNKVTEKGKDVELRCDPISGHTALYWYRQSLGQGLEFLIYFQGNSAPDKSGLPSDRFSAERTGGSVSTLTIQRTQQEDSAVYLCASSLWDRGSNEQFFGPGTRLTVL.

The V and J genes are TRBV14 and TRBJ2-4; maybe TRBD2 (6 bases). The CDR3 sequence is 13 residues long. Deletions cut 0 bases from V and 8 bases from J, with 8 bases between. Germline CDR1 is SGHDN and CDR2 is FVKESK. The CDR3 region has the DNA TGTGCCAGCAGCCAAGATTGGGGGGACATTCAGTACTTC. It is translated as CASSQDWGDIQYF.

The chain uses TRBV4-1 and TRBJ2-1; D is possibly TRBD1 (5 bases). The CDR3 spans 15 residues. V lost 3 bases and J lost 3, with 12 bases in between. In germline, CDR1 is MGHRA, CDR2 YSYEKL. The CDR3 DNA reads TGCGCCAGCAGCCAGACGGACAATGTCTACAATGAGCAGTTCTTC. Translation: CASSQTDNVYNEQFF.